The 3 T cell receptor beta chains given below trace back to one sample, sequenced in a study of T-cell memory formation after mild COVID-19. One entry per CDR3 protein, called by TCRdb with MiXCR from the 5' RACE reads. Of under 250,000 distinct CDR3 sequences listed, approximately 9% are singletons. Sequencing was done on a sample of PBMCs or a T cell subset sorted from them (not recorded which). These receptors were obtained from a man between 18 and 35 years old who had mild COVID-19 (a few samples of this study predate the infection). Cell type and time point are not known.

CDR3 coding DNA: TGCAGTGCTGTAAGATGGGGGTTACTTGTGAACACTGAAGCTTTCTTT. Amino acid sequence: CSAVRWGLLVNTEAFF. The V call is TRBV20-1, the J call TRBJ1-1; a weak D match, TRBD1 (5 bases). The germline CDR1 and CDR2 sequences are DFQATT and SNEGSKA (reference sequence). The CDR3 is 16 amino acids. V lost 5 bases and J 0 bases, leaving 19 bases between the germline ends.

This sequence joins TRBV2 and TRBJ2-7; D gene uncertain. Trimming took 3 bases from V and 6 from J, leaving 21 bases between them. This CDR3 is built from 16 residues. CDR1 is SNHLY, CDR2 FYNNEI, per germline. The CDR3 DNA is TGTGCCAGCAGTGAGTTCGTGGAGCTCAGGCTCGGCGAGCAGTACTTC. Protein sequence: CASSEFVELRLGEQYF.

A few counts support this clonotype. This chain uses TRBV7-9 with TRBJ2-5; D gene unclear. Germline values: CDR1 SEHNR, CDR2 FQNEAQ (reference sequence). The ends were cut back, 3 bases at V and 2 bases at J, with 10 bases in the middle. The CDR3 is 14 residues long. The CDR3 DNA reads as TGTGCCAGCAGCTTGAGCGATGGTCAAGAGACCCAGTACTTC. As protein: CASSLSDGQETQYF.